Listed here are 12 T cell receptor beta chains from one sample, sequenced in a study of identical twins. TCRdb processed the 5' RACE reads anew with MiXCR; each CDR3 protein has one entry. This sample has a few hundred thousand distinct CDR3 sequences, with roughly an eighth found just once. The sample was also linked to a second study, of yellow fever vaccine responses in identical twins.

Input material: CD4+ T cells sorted from blood. All receptors come from a woman in her late teens or twenties in good health.

This clonotype was counted at least ten times. The CDR3: CSVSPGQGHYEQYF. Written as DNA, the CDR3 is TGCAGCGTTAGTCCGGGACAGGGCCACTACGAGCAGTACTTC. This rearrangement joins TRBV29-1 to TRBJ2-7; TRBD1 matches at 9 bases. The germline V gene encodes CDR1 SQVTM and CDR2 ANQGSEA. The CDR3 is 14 residues long. Trimming took 5 bases from V and 3 from J; bases not matched to a gene: 8.

The rearrangement joins TRBV3-1 to TRBJ1-1; tentatively, D is TRBD1 (6 bases). The CDR3 is made up of 17 amino acids. Germline V CDR1 and CDR2: LGHDT, YNNKEL (reference sequence). V gave up 1 base and J gave up 4 bases, with 19 bases separating them. CDR3 sequence: CASSQATGTKGGTEAFF. CDR3 nucleotides: TGTGCCAGCAGCCAAGCGACCGGGACAAAAGGCGGCACTGAAGCTTTCTTT.

The genes are TRBV20-1 and TRBJ2-1, with 12 positions matching TRBD2. V gave up 5 bases and J gave up 4 bases; unmatched junction bases: 9. The germline V gene has CDR1 DFQATT and CDR2 SNEGSKA (reference sequence). This CDR3 has 16 amino acids. The CDR3 region is CSAHSPLAGGYNEQFF. CDR3 coding DNA: TGCAGTGCTCACTCACCCCTAGCGGGAGGGTACAATGAGCAGTTCTTC.

This clonotype was counted a few times. V is TRBV10-3 and J is TRBJ2-7; 9 positions match TRBD1. The germline V gene has CDR1 ENHRY and CDR2 SYGVKD. The V and J ends lost 6 bases and 5 bases, in that order; junction bases with no gene match: 8. This CDR3 is 14 amino acids long. CDR3 nucleotides: TGTGCCATCAGCGCGACAGGGGGGATCGACGAGCAGTACTTC. Residues: CAISATGGIDEQYF.

The chain recombines TRBV15 with TRBJ2-1; unclear D gene. The germline V gene has CDR1 LNHNV and CDR2 YYDKDF (reference sequence). V lost 0 bases and J 0 bases, leaving 0 bases between the germline ends. CDR3 length equals 13 residues. CDR3: CATSRDSYNEQFF. The CDR3 DNA is TGTGCCACCAGCAGAGACTCCTACAATGAGCAGTTCTTC.

V and J are TRBV19 and TRBJ2-1; 9 bases align to TRBD1. Germline CDR1 and CDR2: LNHDA and SQIVND (reference sequence). The CDR3 runs to 16 residues. V was clipped by 10 bases and J by 1 base; unmatched bases: 11. Here the CDR3 DNA reads TGTGCCACCAAGGTCCGGGACAGGGTTTCCTACAATGAGCAGTTCTTC. The encoded protein is CATKVRDRVSYNEQFF.

This clonotype was seen ten or more times. V gene TRBV6-2 or TRBV6-3 combines with J gene TRBJ2-1; D may match TRBD1 or TRBD2 (5 bases each). Germline V gene data show CDR1 as MNHEY and CDR2 as SVGEGT. The CDR3 covers 14 residues. Trimming removed 2 bases from V and 6 bases from J, with 11 bases in between. The CDR3 nucleotides read TGTGCCAGCAGTTACGATCCAGGGACCAATGAGCAGTTCTTC. This sequence encodes CASSYDPGTNEQFF.

There are a few counts of this clonotype. The chain recombines TRBV5-1 with TRBJ1-6, with TRBD1 matching 7 bases. Per germline, CDR1 SGHRS and CDR2 YFSETQ. The CDR3 is 16 amino acids. V shed 0 bases, J shed 5 bases, and the junction held 5 bases outside the gene matches. The CDR3 loop is CASSLEGAQNNSPLHF. The CDR3 DNA follows: TGCGCCAGCAGCTTGGAGGGGGCGCAGAATAATTCACCCCTCCACTTT.

Only a few counts were recorded for this clonotype. The V call is TRBV6-2 or TRBV6-3, the J call TRBJ2-7, with a weak D call TRBD2 (5 bases). This CDR3 has 11 amino acids. Trimming pared 10 bases from V and 5 bases from J, leaving 12 bases between. Germline CDR1 reads MNHEY; CDR2 reads SVGEGT. For the CDR3, the DNA is TGTGCCACGGAACGGCGGGACGAGCAGTACTTC. Its translation: CATERRDEQYF.

The V gene is TRBV2, the J gene TRBJ2-3; D may match TRBD1 or TRBD2 (5 bases each). Germline V gives CDR1 SNHLY, CDR2 FYNNEI. The CDR3 consists of 17 residues. Trimming shortened V by 6 bases and J by 0 bases, and 19 bases separated the two germline ends. DNA for the CDR3: TGTGCCAGCAGAGCCTTCCCGGGACGGCAGAGCACAGATACGCAGTATTTT. Its translation is CASRAFPGRQSTDTQYF. The entire variable domain, with the rest obtained from reference TRBV2 and TRBJ2-3, is as follows: EPEVTQTPSHQVTQMGQEVILRCVPISNHLYFYWYRQILGQKVEFLVSFYNNEISEKSEIFDDQFSVERPDGSNFTLKIRSTKLEDSAMYFCASRAFPGRQSTDTQYFGPGTRLTVL.

The V and J genes are TRBV5-6 and TRBJ1-1, with D tentatively TRBD1 (6 bases). Trimming left V 4 bases short and J 8 bases short, with 15 bases between. The germline V gene encodes CDR1 SGHDT and CDR2 YYEEEE. This CDR3 region has 13 residues. As DNA, the CDR3 is TGTGCCAGCAGCAAAAGCCCCAGGGGAGAAGCTTTCTTT. This encodes CASSKSPRGEAFF. Full variable domain (rest looked up from reference TRBV5-6 and TRBJ1-1): DAGVTQSPTHLIKTRGQQVTLRCSPKSGHDTVSWYQQALGQGPQFIFQYYEEEERQRGNFPDRFSGHQFPNYSSELNVNALLLGDSALYLCASSKSPRGEAFFGQGTRLTVV.

This clonotype was counted ten times or more. This sequence joins TRBV4-2 and TRBJ2-3, with 7 bases that match TRBD2. The ends lost 1 base at V and 1 base at J; junction bases unmatched: 2. This CDR3 has 15 amino acids. The germline V gene has CDR1 LGHNA and CDR2 YNFKEQ. CDR3 sequence (DNA): TGTGCCAGCAGCCAAGGGGCGGGGGGCACAGATACGCAGTATTTT. It translates to CASSQGAGGTDTQYF.